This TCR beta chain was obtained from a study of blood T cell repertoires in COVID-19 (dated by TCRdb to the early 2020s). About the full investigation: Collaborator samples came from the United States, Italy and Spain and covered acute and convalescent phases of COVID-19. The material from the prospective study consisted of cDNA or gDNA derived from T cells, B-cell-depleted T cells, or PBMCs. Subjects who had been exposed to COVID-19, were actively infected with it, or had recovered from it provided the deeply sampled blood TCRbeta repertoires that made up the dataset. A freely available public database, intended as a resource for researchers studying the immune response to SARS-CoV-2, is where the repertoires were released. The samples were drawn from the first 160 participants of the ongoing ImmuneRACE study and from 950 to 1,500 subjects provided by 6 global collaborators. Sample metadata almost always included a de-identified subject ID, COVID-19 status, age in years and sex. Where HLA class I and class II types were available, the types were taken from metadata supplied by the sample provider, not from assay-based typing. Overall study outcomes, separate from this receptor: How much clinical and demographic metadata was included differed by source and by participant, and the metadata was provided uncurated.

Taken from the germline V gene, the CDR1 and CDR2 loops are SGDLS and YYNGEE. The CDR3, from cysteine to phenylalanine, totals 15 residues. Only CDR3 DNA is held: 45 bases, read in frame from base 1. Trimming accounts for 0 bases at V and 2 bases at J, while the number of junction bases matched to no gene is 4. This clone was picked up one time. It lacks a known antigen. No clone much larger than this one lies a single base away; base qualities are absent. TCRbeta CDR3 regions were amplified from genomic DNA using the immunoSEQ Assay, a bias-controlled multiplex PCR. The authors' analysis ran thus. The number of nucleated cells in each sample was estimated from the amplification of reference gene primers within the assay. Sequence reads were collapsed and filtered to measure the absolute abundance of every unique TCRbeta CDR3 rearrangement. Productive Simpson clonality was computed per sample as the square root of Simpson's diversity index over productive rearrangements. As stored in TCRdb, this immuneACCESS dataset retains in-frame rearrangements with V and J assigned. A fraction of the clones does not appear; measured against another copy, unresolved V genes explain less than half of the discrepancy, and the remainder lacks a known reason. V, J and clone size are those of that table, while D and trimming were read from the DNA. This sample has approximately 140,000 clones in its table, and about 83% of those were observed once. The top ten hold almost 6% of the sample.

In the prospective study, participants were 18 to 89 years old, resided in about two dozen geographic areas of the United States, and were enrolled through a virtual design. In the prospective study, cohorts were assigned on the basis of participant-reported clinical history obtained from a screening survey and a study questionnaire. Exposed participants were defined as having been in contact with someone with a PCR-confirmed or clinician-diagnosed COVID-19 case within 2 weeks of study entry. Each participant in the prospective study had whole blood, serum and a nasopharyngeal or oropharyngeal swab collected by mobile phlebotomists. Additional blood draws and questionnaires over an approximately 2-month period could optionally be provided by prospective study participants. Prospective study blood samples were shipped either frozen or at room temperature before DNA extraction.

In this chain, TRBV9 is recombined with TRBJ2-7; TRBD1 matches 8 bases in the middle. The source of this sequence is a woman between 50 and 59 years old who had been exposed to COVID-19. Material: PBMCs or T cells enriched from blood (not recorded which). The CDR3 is CASSVGQGTTYEQYF. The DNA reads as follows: TGTGCCAGCAGCGTAGGACAGGGGACAACCTACGAGCAGTACTTC.